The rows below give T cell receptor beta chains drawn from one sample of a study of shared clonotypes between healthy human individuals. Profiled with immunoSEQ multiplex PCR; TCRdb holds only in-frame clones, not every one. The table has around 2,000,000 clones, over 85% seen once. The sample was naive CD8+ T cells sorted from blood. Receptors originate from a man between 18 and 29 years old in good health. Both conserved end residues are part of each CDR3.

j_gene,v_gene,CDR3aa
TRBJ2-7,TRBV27,CASSRGTGGHEQYF
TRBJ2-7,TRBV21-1,CARLRCGHEQYF
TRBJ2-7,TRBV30,CAWSVSGRDPSYEQYF
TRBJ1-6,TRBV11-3,CASSFLTGSPGSPLHF
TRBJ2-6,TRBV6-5,CASRTTSGANVLTF
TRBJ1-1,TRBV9,CASSLERLNTEAFF
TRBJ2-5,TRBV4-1,CASSQGAGARETQYF
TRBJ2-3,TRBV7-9,CASSPPLADTQYF
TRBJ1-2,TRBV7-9,CASSLGDGNNYGYTF
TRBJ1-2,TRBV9,CASSPGQGAHGYTF
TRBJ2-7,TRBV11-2,CASSLTSGGHEQYF
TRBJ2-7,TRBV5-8,CASSWLAAFSEQYF
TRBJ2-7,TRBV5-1,CASSLDGGPPSHF
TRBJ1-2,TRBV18,CASSRTVGDGYTF
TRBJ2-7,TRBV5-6,CASSSGEGFLDEQYF
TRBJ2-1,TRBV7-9,CASSLEPGGIYNEQFF
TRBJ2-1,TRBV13,CASSTPGQGLGYEQFF
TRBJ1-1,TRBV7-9,CASSFDKTEAFF
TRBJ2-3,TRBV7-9,CASSYADTQYF
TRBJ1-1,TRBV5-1,CASSFTQGTNTEAFF
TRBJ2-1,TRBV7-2,CASSLPSLAEIYNEQFF
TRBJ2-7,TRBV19,CASSPWGGTDSNEQYF
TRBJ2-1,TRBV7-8,CASSHDGEGRDNEQFF
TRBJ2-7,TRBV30,CAWGPGGEQYF
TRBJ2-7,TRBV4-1,CASSHRVTTDYEQYF
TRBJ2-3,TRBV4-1,CASSQVNSGRTDTQYF
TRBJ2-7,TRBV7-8,CASSFRELGYEQYF
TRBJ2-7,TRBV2,CASSNSRDRGLGEQYF
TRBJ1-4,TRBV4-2,CASSQAGDEKLFF
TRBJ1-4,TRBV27,CASRLIQGEKLFF
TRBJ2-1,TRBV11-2,CASSSAYNEQFF
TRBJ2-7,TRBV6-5,CASSYGGERDGQYF
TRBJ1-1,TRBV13,CASSSQQGDTEAFF
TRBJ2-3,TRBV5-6,CASSLEGDTDTQYF
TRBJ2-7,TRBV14,CASSQGQGAFYEQYF
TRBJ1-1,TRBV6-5,CASSQMDRGYNEAFF
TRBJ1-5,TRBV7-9,CASSLAGGGQPQHF
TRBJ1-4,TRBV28,CASSFRPNEKLFF
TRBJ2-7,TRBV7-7,CASSPGLTYEQYF
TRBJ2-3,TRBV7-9,CASSLVGTAKHTQYF
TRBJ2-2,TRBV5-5,CASSPDRVTGELFF
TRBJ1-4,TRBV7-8,CASSISGPEGSFNEKLFF
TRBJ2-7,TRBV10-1,CASSDLGTDGATYEQYF
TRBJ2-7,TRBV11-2,CASSLDLVGTPYEQYF
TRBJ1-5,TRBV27,CASSLGEGHQPQHF
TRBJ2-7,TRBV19,CASSSNAYEQYF